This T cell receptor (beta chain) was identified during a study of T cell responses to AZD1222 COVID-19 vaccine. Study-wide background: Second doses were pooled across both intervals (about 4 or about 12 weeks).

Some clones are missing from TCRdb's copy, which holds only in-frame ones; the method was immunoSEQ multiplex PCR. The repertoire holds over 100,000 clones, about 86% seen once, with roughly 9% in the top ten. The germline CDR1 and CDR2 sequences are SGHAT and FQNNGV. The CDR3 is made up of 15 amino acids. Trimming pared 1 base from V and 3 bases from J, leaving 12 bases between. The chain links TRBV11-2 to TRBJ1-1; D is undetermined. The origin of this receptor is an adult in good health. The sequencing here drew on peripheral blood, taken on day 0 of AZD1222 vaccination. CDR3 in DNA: TGTGCCAGCAGCTTAGGGCATGTGGTCGACACTGAAGCTTTCTTT. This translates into CASSLGHVVDTEAFF.